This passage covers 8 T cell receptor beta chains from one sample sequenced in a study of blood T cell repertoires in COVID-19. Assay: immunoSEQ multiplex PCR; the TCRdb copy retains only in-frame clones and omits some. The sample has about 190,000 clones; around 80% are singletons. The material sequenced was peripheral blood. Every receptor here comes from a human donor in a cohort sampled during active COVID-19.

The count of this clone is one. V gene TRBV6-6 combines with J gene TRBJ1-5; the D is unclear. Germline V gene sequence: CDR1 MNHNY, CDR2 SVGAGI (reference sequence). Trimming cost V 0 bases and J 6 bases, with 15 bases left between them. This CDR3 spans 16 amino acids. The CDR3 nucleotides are TGTGCCAGCAGTTACTCGGTGGGGAGGCTCGCTCAGCCCCAGCATTTT. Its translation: CASSYSVGRLAQPQHF.

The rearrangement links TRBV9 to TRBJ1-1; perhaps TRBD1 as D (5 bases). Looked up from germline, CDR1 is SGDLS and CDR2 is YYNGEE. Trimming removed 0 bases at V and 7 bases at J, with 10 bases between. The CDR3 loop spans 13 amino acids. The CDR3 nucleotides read TGTGCCAGCAGCGTAGCACAGGTTGGTGAAGCTTTCTTT. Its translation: CASSVAQVGEAFF.

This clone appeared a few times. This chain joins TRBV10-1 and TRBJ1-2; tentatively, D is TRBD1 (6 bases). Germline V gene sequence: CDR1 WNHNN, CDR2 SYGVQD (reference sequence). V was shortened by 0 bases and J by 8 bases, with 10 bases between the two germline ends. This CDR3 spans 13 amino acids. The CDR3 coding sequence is TGCGCCAGCAGTGAGTCGTTGGGGGCAGGCTACACCTTC. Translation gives CASSESLGAGYTF.

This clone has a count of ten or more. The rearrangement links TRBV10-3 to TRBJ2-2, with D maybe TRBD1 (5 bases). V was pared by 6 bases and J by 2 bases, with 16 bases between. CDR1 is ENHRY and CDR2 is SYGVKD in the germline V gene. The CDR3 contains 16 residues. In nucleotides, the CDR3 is TGTGCCATCAGCGATACAGGAGCGCCAAACACCGGGGAGCTGTTTTTT. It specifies CAISDTGAPNTGELFF.

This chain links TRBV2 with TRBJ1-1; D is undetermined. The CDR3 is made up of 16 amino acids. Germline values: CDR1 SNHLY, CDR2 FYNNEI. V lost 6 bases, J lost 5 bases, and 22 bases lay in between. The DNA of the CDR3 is TGTGCCAGCAGCGCGGAGTGGGTCCTCGGTATGACTGAAGCTTTCTTT. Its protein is CASSAEWVLGMTEAFF.

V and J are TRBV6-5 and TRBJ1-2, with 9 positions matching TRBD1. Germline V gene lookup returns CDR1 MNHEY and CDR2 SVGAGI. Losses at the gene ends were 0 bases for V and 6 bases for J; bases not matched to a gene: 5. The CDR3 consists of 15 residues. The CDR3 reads CASSYSGWTGDGYTF. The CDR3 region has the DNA TGTGCCAGCAGTTACTCTGGCTGGACAGGGGATGGCTACACCTTC.

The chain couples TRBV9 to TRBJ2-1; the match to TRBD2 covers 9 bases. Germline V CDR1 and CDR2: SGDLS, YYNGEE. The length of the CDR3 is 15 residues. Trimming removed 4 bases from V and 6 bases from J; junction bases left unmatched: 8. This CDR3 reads CASSNSGTSFNEQFF. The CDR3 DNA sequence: TGTGCCAGCAGCAACTCCGGGACTAGCTTCAATGAGCAGTTCTTC.

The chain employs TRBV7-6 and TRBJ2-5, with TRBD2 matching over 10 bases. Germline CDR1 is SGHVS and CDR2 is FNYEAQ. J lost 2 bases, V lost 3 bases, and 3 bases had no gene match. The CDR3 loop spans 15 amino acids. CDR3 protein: CASSLASGGQETQYF. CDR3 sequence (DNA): TGTGCCAGCAGCTTGGCTAGCGGGGGACAAGAGACCCAGTACTTC.